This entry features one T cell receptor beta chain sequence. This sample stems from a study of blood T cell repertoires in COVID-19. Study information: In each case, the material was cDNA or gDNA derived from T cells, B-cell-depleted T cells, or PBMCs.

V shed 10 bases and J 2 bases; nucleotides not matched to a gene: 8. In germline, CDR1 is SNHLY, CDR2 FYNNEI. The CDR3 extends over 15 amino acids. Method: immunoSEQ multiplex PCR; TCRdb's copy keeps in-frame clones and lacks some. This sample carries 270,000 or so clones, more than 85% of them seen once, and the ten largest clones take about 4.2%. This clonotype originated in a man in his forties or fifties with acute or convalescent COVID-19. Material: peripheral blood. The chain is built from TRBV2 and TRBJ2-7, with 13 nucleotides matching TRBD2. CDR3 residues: CATKTSGGSAYEQYF. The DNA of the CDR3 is TGTGCCACGAAGACTAGCGGGGGGTCGGCCTACGAGCAGTACTTC.